The present T cell receptor beta chain was sequenced within a study of T cells in localized non-small cell lung cancer. With respect to this clone: Its specificity is unknown.

Only in-frame clones appear in the TCRdb table, and some are missing; sequencing was by immunoSEQ multiplex PCR. The sample holds some 21,000 clones; roughly 90% are singletons and the top ten take around 8%. CDR3 length: 12 residues. Findings and limits, study-wide: The study found T cell clonality highest in uninvolved adjacent lung, above tumor. For the top 100 tumor clones, a median roughly 56 also appeared in adjacent lung.

This material consisted of peripheral blood, taken before any cancer treatment. V and J are TRBV21-1 and TRBJ2-1; TRBD1 was called by the table and not checked on the DNA. TRBV21-1 is noted as a pseudogene. The TCR was taken from a man between 40 and 70 years old with stage I lung adenocarcinoma. Here the CDR3 DNA reads TGTGCCGCCACTGACAGGGGAAATGAGCAGTTCTTC. Encoded protein: CAATDRGNEQFF.